This T cell receptor (beta chain) appears in the sequencing data of a study of blood T cell repertoires in COVID-19. Overall study: Whether acute or convalescent, the COVID-19 samples came from the United States, Italy and Spain. Nucleic acid was either cDNA or gDNA, and it came from T cells, B-cell-depleted T cells, or PBMCs.

Germline-derived CDR1 and CDR2 are LGHNT and FRNRAP. The germline V and J ends were trimmed by 1 base and 0 bases, with 9 bases remaining between them. This CDR3 contains 15 residues. In the original workflow: Reference gene primer amplification in the assay estimated nucleated cell counts. Clones were sequenced by immunoSEQ multiplex PCR, and TCRdb holds only the in-frame ones, with some missing. That table is the source of V, J and clone size, and D and trimming were worked out from the DNA. The sample records about 170,000 clones, around 84% being singletons. Seattle patient enrollment occurred during active infection, with longitudinal follow-up thereafter.

The chain employs TRBV12-5 and TRBJ2-5; TRBD2 is a possible D gene (7 bases). This TCR came from an elderly woman with COVID-19, enrolled during active disease. Source material: peripheral blood. The CDR3 protein is CASGLEGGYQETQYF. The DNA of the CDR3 is TGTGCTAGTGGTTTGGAGGGGGGGTACCAAGAGACCCAGTACTTC.